The 9 T cell receptor beta chains reported below all come from one sample, sequenced in a study of identical twins (dated by TCRdb to the mid-2010s). Receptor libraries were prepared by 5' RACE. TCRdb shows the sequencer as Illumina HiSeq 2000. The public reads were reanalyzed by TCRdb: fastp trimming at Q25, MiXCR alignment, in-frame beta chains only. All rows with the same CDR3 protein become a single entry with the most common DNA and genes. The sample data list hundreds of thousands of distinct CDR3 sequences, and about 8.3% of these were observed just once. Less than 2.5% of the sample rests with the top ten. The same specimen was also included in a second study, on yellow fever vaccine responses in identical twins.

Material for sequencing was memory (CD45RO+) T cells sorted from blood. This specimen's cell subset or site label, per the study, means: CD45RO+ enriched T cells. These receptors all stem from a woman between 18 and 29 years old in good health.

Ten or more counts support this clonotype. The chain joins TRBV5-1 to TRBJ2-7; D is uncertain. The CDR3 has 12 amino acids. The germline V gene encodes CDR1 SGHRS and CDR2 YFSETQ. The germline V and J ends were trimmed by 2 bases and 5 bases, with 8 bases remaining between them. CDR3 nucleotides: TGCGCCAGCAGCTTCAACGTAGACGAGCAGTACTTC. Its translation: CASSFNVDEQYF.

This clonotype has a count of ten or more. CDR3 loop: CASSYSGGFGNEQFF. DNA for the CDR3: TGTGCCAGCAGCTATTCAGGGGGTTTTGGGAATGAGCAGTTCTTC. The gene calls are TRBV28 and TRBJ2-1; TRBD1 matches at 7 bases. The CDR3 is 15 amino acids. Trimming removed 6 bases from V and 7 bases from J; junction bases left unmatched: 12. Germline V gives CDR1 MDHEN, CDR2 SYDVKM.

This clonotype came up many times. The chain joins TRBV12-3 or TRBV12-4 to TRBJ2-7; D uncertain. This CDR3 has 15 residues. V was shortened by 5 bases and J by 4 bases, with 18 bases between the two germline ends. This CDR3 is CASSVQAAFSYEQYF. The CDR3 bases are TGTGCCAGCAGTGTCCAGGCCGCGTTTTCTTACGAGCAGTACTTC.

This clonotype was seen many times. The chain joins TRBV20-1 to TRBJ2-7; 9 nucleotides align to TRBD1. The germline V gene encodes CDR1 DFQATT and CDR2 SNEGSKA (reference sequence). This CDR3 has 14 amino acids. V trimming: 6 bases; J trimming: 4 bases; junction bases outside the gene matches: 10. As DNA, the CDR3 is TGCAGTGCCGGCCCGGGACAGGGCGCGTACGAGCAGTACTTC. It specifies CSAGPGQGAYEQYF.

This clonotype was recorded many times. This sequence joins TRBV14 and TRBJ2-7, with 9 bases aligning to TRBD2. The CDR3 extends over 15 amino acids. After removal of 4 bases from V and 4 bases from J, the junction contained 8 bases not matched to a gene. Germline CDR1 is SGHDN and CDR2 is FVKESK. The CDR3 DNA sequence: TGTGCCAGCAGCCCCCACGGGACTAGCTTTTACGAGCAGTACTTC. Translated, it gives CASSPHGTSFYEQYF.

This clonotype was detected ten times or more. CDR3 coding DNA: TGTGCCAGCAGTTTAGTACAGGGGGCCAACGAGCAGTACTTC. This encodes CASSLVQGANEQYF. The genes are TRBV28 and TRBJ2-7, with 9 bases that match TRBD1. Germline V gene sequence: CDR1 MDHEN, CDR2 SYDVKM. The CDR3 is made up of 14 amino acids. V shed 2 bases and J 5 bases; nucleotides not matched to a gene: 4.

The chain uses TRBV5-1 and TRBJ2-1; 9 positions agree with TRBD2. The germline CDR1 and CDR2 sequences are SGHRS and YFSETQ. V lost 4 bases to trimming and J lost 10 bases; unmatched junction nucleotides: 9. The length of the CDR3 is 14 residues. In DNA, the CDR3 is TGCGCCAGCAGCACCGGGACTAGCTTTGGGGAGCAGTTCTTC. Amino acid sequence: CASSTGTSFGEQFF.

CDR3 bases: TGTGCCAGCAGCCCTCAGGACAGTAGCACAGATACGCAGTATTTT. Translated, it gives CASSPQDSSTDTQYF. V usage is TRBV4-2 and J usage is TRBJ2-3; a possible D gene is TRBD1 (6 bases). This CDR3 has 15 residues. The germline gives CDR1 LGHNA, CDR2 YNFKEQ. V gave up 4 bases and J gave up 0 bases, with 11 bases separating them.

This clonotype was counted between two and nine times. The chain uses TRBV7-2 and TRBJ2-1; TRBD1 or TRBD2 may be the D gene (5 bases each). Germline CDR1 and CDR2: SGHTA and FQGNSA. The CDR3 is 16 residues long. Trimming cost V 4 bases and J 4 bases, with 17 bases left between them. The CDR3 nucleotides are TGTGCCAGCAGCTCCTACGGGGACGGCCCTTACAATGAGCAGTTCTTC. Amino acids: CASSSYGDGPYNEQFF.